This T cell receptor (beta chain) was sequenced in a study of liver allograft versus peripheral blood T cells (dated by TCRdb to the early 2020s). In terms of the full investigation: The study compared T cell receptor repertoires found within transplanted livers against repertoires in the peripheral blood of liver transplant recipients.

From the cysteine through the phenylalanine, the CDR3 covers 14 amino acids. The entry retains the CDR3 DNA only, 42 bases that are in frame from base 1. For sequencing, an Illumina MiSeq was employed. The public sequencing data were trimmed at Q25 with fastp and processed into clonotypes with MiXCR by TCRdb, which kept only in-frame beta chains. CDR3 protein sequences are deduplicated, and each keeps its most common genes and DNA. This sample holds approximately 2,300 distinct CDR3 sequences; over 15% were observed only once. Together, the top ten hold roughly three fifths of the sample. Comments on this clonotype: The target of this receptor is not known. Mismatch with germline at one junction end may stem from a read error.

Findings and caveats that apply to the study as a whole: T cell receptor repertoires inside liver allografts were reported to differ from those detected in peripheral blood.

This receptor was obtained from a human patient who had a liver transplant. Following transplantation, T cells from the graft donor may be among those present. The chain was built from TRBV12-3 or TRBV12-4 and TRBJ2-5; TRBD2 agrees with 12 junctional bases. The CDR3 region: CASSLAGGYETQYF. The sequence in DNA is TGTGCCAGCAGTCTAGCGGGAGGGTATGAGACCCAGTACTTC.